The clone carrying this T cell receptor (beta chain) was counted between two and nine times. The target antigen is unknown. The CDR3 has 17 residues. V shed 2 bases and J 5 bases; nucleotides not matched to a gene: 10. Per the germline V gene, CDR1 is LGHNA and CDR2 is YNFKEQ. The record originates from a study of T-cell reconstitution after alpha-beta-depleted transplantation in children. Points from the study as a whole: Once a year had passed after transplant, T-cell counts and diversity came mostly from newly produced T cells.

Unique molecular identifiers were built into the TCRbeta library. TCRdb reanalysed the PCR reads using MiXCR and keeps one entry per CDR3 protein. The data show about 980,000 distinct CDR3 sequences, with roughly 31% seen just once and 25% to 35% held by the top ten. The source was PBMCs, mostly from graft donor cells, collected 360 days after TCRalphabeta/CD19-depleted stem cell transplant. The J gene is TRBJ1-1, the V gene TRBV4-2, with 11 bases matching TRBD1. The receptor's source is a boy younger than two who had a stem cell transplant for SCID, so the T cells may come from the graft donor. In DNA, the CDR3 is TGTGCCAGCAGCCAACTCGGACAGGGGGCGATGGAGACTGAAGCTTTCTTT. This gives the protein CASSQLGQGAMETEAFF.